A selection of T cell receptor beta chains follows, all from one sample in a study of T cell responses to AZD1222 COVID-19 vaccine. Here immunoSEQ multiplex PCR was the method, and the copy in TCRdb shows in-frame clones only, minus some. The sample records about 150,000 clones, roughly nine tenths being singletons. The specimen was peripheral blood, collected on day 0 of AZD1222 vaccination. These receptors were taken from an adult in good health. The CDR3 runs from the conserved cysteine through the conserved F or W. D genes are given only for firm matches. Size is stated for part of the rows, as once, few or many counts, or as a class when the clone is expanded.

clone size	V gene	J gene	D gene	CDR3 length	CDR3 DNA	CDR3 protein
-	TRBV6-5	TRBJ2-1	TRBD1	14	TGTGCCAGCAACTGGGACAGCACCTACAATGAGCAGTTCTTC	CASNWDSTYNEQFF
-	TRBV7-2	TRBJ2-7	-	15	TGTGCCAGCAGCTTAGAGGAGGGGGGTTCTTACGAGCAGTACTTC	CASSLEEGGSYEQYF
-	TRBV7-2	TRBJ2-7	TRBD2	15	TGTGCCAGCAGCTTAACTACCGGGGGGACTTACGAGCAGTACTTC	CASSLTTGGTYEQYF
-	TRBV18	TRBJ2-5	-	14	TGTGCCAGCTCACCAAGAAACAGGCAAGAGACCCAGTACTTC	CASSPRNRQETQYF
-	TRBV7-9	TRBJ1-1	-	13	TGTGCCAGCAGCGCACAGGAGGTCACTGAAGCTTTCTTT	CASSAQEVTEAFF
-	TRBV18	TRBJ1-5	-	13	TGTGCCAGCTCACCAGGGGGGAATCAGCCCCAGCATTTT	CASSPGGNQPQHF
-	TRBV7-2	TRBJ1-6	-	15	TGTGCCAGCAGCTCCCGAAGGGGGATCGATTCACCCCTCCACTTT	CASSSRRGIDSPLHF
-	TRBV6-1	TRBJ1-1	-	14	TGTGCCAGCAGTGAAAGTGGGTTAACCAATGAAGCTTTCTTT	CASSESGLTNEAFF
-	TRBV5-6	TRBJ1-6	-	13	TGTGCCAGCAGCTCGTTACTAGTATCGCCCCTCCACTTT	CASSSLLVSPLHF
-	TRBV7-8	TRBJ1-3	TRBD1	16	TGTGCCAGCAGCTTAGGAAGACAGGGGCTAGGAAACACCATATATTTT	CASSLGRQGLGNTIYF
-	TRBV19	TRBJ2-7	TRBD2	17	TGTGCCAGTAGTCCCCGGGCAGCGGGGGGGATACTCTACGAGCAGTACTTC	CASSPRAAGGILYEQYF
-	TRBV7-6	TRBJ1-4	-	14	TGTGCCAGCAGCTTCGGACAGAAGAATGAAAAACTGTTTTTT	CASSFGQKNEKLFF
-	TRBV24-1	TRBJ2-1	TRBD2	14	TGTGCCACCAGTCTTAGCGGGGCATACAATGAGCAGTTCTTC	CATSLSGAYNEQFF
-	TRBV5-8	TRBJ1-5	-	16	TGTGCCAGCAGCTTGGGGCTTGCCGTGGGGAATCAGCCCCAGCATTTT	CASSLGLAVGNQPQHF
-	TRBV6-2/TRBV6-3	TRBJ1-6	TRBD1	14	TGTGCCAGCAGTCGAGGACAGGCCACTTCACCCCTCCACTTT	CASSRGQATSPLHF
few	TRBV5-1	TRBJ2-5	-	14	TGCGCCAGCAGTCTCACAGGGATCCAAGAGACCCAGTACTTC	CASSLTGIQETQYF
-	TRBV4-1	TRBJ2-7	-	15	TGCGCCAGCAGCCAAGTGGCGGCGGGGTACTACGAGCAGTACTTC	CASSQVAAGYYEQYF
-	TRBV5-6	TRBJ1-2	-	13	TGTGCCAGCAGCGTCGGGACGGACTATGGCTACACCTTC	CASSVGTDYGYTF
-	TRBV7-2	TRBJ1-1	-	15	TGTGCCAGTCGGGCCAGAGCGGCCGGGGACACTGAAGCTTTCTTT	CASRARAAGDTEAFF
-	TRBV13	TRBJ1-2	TRBD1	13	TGTGCCAGCAGCCGGACAGGGTCCTATGGCTACACCTTC	CASSRTGSYGYTF
-	TRBV27	TRBJ1-5	-	15	TGTGCCAGCAGTCCCGGTAGGGGTGGCAATCAGCCCCAGCATTTT	CASSPGRGGNQPQHF
-	TRBV5-5	TRBJ2-6	-	15	TGTGCCAGCAGCTCGGGAGTGCCTGGGGCCAACGTCCTGACTTTC	CASSSGVPGANVLTF
-	TRBV12-5	TRBJ1-2	-	12	TGTGCTAGTGGTCCAGGGTGGAGCGGCTACACCTTC	CASGPGWSGYTF
-	TRBV18	TRBJ2-3	TRBD2	16	TGTGCCAGCTCACCAAATCGAGGACTAGTGACTGATACGCAGTATTTT	CASSPNRGLVTDTQYF